Following are 5 T cell receptor beta chains from one sample sequenced in a study of cytomegalovirus exposure and HLA in healthy donors. The PCR employed 60 Vbeta primers together with 13 Jbeta primers. The data were produced by immunoSEQ multiplex PCR, yet TCRdb's version contains in-frame clones alone and is incomplete. The table shows approximately 130,000 clones, with just under 80% occurring only once. Sample: PBMCs. The receptor source for this set is a male donor in good health and CMV-seronegative.

V gene TRBV7-8 combines with J gene TRBJ1-5; TRBD1 is a possible D gene (5 bases). The CDR3 runs 15 residues. V was shortened by 5 bases and J by 1 base, with 12 bases between the two germline ends. From germline, CDR1 is SGHVS and CDR2 FQNEAQ. The CDR3 bases are TGTGCCAGCAGCCCTGGCGGGGGGAGCAATCAGCCCCAGCATTTT. Translation gives CASSPGGGSNQPQHF.

The rearrangement joins TRBV6-5 to TRBJ2-7, with no clear D. V was clipped by 5 bases and J by 3 bases, with 8 bases between them. Germline CDR1 and CDR2: MNHEY and SVGAGI. The CDR3 spans 12 residues. The CDR3 is CASSNSLYEQYF. As DNA, the CDR3 is TGTGCCAGCAGTAACAGCCTCTACGAGCAGTACTTC.

This clone was seen just once. The chain employs TRBV7-8 and TRBJ1-5, with 8 bases lining up with TRBD1. In germline, CDR1 is SGHVS, CDR2 FQNEAQ. This CDR3 is built from 13 residues. The trim removed 5 bases at V and 9 bases at J, leaving 6 bases unmatched. The CDR3 DNA reads TGTGCCAGCAGCCCGACAGGGGTACGGCCCCAGCATTTT. Translating it yields CASSPTGVRPQHF.

The rearrangement links TRBV6-1 to TRBJ2-1; D unresolved. CDR1 is MNHNS, CDR2 SASEGT, per germline. The CDR3 totals 12 residues. Trimming took off 3 bases at V and 3 bases at J, with 3 bases between the two ends. CDR3 nucleotide sequence: TGTGCCAGCAGTGACTACTACAATGAGCAGTTCTTC. Translated: CASSDYYNEQFF.

The chain has TRBV6-5 and TRBJ1-2; D is perhaps TRBD1 (6 bases). V was trimmed by 5 bases and J by 8 bases, leaving 18 bases between them. This CDR3 contains 14 residues. Germline CDR1 MNHEY, CDR2 SVGAGI. CDR3: CASSQAGGAGGYTF. In DNA form, the CDR3 reads TGTGCCAGCAGTCAGGCGGGGGGCGCAGGCGGCTACACCTTC.